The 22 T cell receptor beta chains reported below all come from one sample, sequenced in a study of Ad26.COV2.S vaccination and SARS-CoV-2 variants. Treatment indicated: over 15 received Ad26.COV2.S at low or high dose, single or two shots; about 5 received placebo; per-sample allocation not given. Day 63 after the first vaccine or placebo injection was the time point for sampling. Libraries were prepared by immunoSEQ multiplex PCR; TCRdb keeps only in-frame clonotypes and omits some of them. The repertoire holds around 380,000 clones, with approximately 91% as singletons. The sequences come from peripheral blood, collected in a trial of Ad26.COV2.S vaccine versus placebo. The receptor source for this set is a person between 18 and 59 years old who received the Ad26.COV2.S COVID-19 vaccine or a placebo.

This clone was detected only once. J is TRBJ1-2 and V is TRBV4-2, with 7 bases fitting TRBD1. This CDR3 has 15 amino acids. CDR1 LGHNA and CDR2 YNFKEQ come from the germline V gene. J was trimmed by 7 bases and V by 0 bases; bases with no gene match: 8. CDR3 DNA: TGTGCCAGCAGCCAAGAGACAGGGTACGTAGGTGGCTACACCTTC. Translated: CASSQETGYVGGYTF.

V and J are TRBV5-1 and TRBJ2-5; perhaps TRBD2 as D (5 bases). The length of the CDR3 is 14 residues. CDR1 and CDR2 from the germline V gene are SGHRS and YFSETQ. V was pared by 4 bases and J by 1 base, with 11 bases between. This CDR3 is CASSVEAVQETQYF. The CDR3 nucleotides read TGCGCCAGCAGCGTGGAGGCGGTCCAAGAGACCCAGTACTTC. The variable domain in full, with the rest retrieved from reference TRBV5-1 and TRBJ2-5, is KAGVTQTPRYLIKTRGQQVTLSCSPISGHRSVSWYQQTPGQGLQFLFEYFSETQRNKGNFPGRFSGRQFSNSRSEMNVSTLELGDSALYLCASSVEAVQETQYFGPGTRLLVL.

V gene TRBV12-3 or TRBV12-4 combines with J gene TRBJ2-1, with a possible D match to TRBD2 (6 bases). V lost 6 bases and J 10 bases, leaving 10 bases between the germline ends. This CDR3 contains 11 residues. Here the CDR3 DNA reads TGTGCCAGCAGGTGGAGCGGGGAGCAGTTCTTC. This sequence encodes CASRWSGEQFF.

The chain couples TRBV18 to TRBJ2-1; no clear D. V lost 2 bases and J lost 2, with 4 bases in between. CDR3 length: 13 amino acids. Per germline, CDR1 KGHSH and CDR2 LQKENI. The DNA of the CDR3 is TGTGCCAGCTCACCAGGGACCTACAATGAGCAGTTCTTC. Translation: CASSPGTYNEQFF.

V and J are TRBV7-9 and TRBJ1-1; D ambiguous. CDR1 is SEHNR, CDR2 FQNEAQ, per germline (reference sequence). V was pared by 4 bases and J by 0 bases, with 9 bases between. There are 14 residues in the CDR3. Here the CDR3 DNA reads TGTGCCAGCAGCTCGACAAGGATGAACACTGAAGCTTTCTTT. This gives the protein CASSSTRMNTEAFF.

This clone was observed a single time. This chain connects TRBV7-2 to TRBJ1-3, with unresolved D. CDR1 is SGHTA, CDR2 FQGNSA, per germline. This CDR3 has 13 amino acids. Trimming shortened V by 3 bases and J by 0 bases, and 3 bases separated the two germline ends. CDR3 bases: TGTGCCAGCAGCTTGGACTCTGGAAACACCATATATTTT. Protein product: CASSLDSGNTIYF.

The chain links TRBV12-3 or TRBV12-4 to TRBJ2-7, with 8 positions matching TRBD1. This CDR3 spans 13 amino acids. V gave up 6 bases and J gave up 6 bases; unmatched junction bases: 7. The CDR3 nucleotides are TGTGCCAGCAGCTACCGGGACAGGAGCGAGCAGTACTTC. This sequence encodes CASSYRDRSEQYF.

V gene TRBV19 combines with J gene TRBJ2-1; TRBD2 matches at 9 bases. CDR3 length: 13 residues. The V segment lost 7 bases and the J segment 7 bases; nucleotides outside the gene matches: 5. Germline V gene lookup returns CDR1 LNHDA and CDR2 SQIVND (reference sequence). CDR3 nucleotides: TGTGCCAGTACCGGACTAGCGTATAATGAGCAGTTCTTC. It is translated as CASTGLAYNEQFF. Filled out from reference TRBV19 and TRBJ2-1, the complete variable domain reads DGGITQSPKYLFRKEGQNVTLSCEQNLNHDAMYWYRQDPGQGLRLIYYSQIVNDFQKGDIAEGYSVSREKKESFPLTVTSAQKNPTAFYLCASTGLAYNEQFFGPGTRLTVL.

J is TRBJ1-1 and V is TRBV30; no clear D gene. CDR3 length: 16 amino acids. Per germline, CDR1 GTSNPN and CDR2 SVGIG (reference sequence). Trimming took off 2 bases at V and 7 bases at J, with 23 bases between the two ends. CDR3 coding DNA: TGTGCCTGGAGTAAGATAACCGCGGGAAAAGGCCTTGAAGCTTTCTTT. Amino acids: CAWSKITAGKGLEAFF.

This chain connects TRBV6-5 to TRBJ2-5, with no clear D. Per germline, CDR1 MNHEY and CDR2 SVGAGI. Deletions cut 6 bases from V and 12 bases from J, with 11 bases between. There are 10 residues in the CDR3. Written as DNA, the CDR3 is TGTGCCAGCAGGGATGTATTGGAGTACTTC. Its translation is CASRDVLEYF.

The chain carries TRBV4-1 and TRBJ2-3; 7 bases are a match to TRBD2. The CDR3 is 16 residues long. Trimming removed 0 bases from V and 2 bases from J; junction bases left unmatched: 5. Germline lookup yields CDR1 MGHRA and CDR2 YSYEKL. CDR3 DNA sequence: TGCGCCAGCAGCCAAGAAGCGGCGGGGGTCACAGATACGCAGTATTTT. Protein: CASSQEAAGVTDTQYF.

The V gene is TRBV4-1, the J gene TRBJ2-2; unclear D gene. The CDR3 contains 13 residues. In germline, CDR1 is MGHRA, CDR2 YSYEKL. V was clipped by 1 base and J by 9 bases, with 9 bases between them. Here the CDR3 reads CASSQVSGRELFF. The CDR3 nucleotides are TGCGCCAGCAGCCAAGTATCGGGTAGGGAGCTGTTTTTT.

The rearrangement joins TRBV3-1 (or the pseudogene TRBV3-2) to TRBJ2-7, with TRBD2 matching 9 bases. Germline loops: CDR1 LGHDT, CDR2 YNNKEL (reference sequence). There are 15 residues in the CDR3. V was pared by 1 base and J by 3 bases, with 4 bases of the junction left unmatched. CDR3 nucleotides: TGTGCCAGCAGCCAAGTGACTAGCGGAGGCTACGAGCAGTACTTC. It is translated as CASSQVTSGGYEQYF.

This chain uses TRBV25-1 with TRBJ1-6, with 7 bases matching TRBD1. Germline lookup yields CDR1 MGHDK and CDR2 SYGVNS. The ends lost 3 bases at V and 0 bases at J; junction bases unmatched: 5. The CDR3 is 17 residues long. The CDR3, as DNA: TGTGCCAGCAGTGAGGGACAGAGACTCTCCTATAATTCACCCCTCCACTTT. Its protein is CASSEGQRLSYNSPLHF.

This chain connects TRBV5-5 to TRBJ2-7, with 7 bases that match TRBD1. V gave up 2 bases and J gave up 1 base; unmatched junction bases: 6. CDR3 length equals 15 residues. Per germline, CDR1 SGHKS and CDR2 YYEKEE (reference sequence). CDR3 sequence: CASSLTRQGSYEQYF. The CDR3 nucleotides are TGTGCCAGCAGCTTAACGCGACAGGGTTCCTACGAGCAGTACTTC. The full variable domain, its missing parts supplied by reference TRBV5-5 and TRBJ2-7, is DAGVTQSPTHLIKTRGQQVTLRCSPISGHKSVSWYQQVLGQGPQFIFQYYEKEERGRGNFPDRFSARQFPNYSSELNVNALLLGDSALYLCASSLTRQGSYEQYFGPGTRLTVT.

The CDR3 is CASSGRDTLPYGYTF. In DNA form, the CDR3 reads TGTGCCAGCAGCGGGAGGGACACACTGCCGTATGGCTACACCTTC. The chain carries TRBV5-6 and TRBJ1-2; a weak D match, TRBD1 (6 bases). Trimming stripped 4 bases from V and 5 bases from J, with 18 bases between. The CDR3 is 15 amino acids. The germline CDR1 and CDR2 sequences are SGHDT and YYEEEE.

The CDR3 is CASSPGTEHYEQYF. The CDR3 DNA follows: TGTGCCAGCTCCCCCGGGACAGAACACTACGAGCAGTACTTC. V is TRBV18 and J is TRBJ2-7; 7 positions agree with TRBD1. Germline CDR1 KGHSH, CDR2 LQKENI. The CDR3 consists of 14 residues. Trimming cost V 6 bases and J 3 bases; bases outside gene matches: 8.

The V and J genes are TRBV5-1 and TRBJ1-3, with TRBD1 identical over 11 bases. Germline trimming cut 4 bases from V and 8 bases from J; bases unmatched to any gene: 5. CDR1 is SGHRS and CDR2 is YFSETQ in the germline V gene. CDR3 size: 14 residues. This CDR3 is CASSTGQGVDTIYF. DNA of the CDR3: TGCGCCAGCAGCACGGGACAGGGGGTCGACACCATATATTTT.

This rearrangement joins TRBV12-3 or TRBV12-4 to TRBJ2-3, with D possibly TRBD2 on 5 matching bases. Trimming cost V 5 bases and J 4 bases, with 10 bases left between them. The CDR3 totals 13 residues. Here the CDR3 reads CASSTTRSDTQYF. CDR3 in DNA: TGTGCCAGCAGTACCACTAGATCAGATACGCAGTATTTT.

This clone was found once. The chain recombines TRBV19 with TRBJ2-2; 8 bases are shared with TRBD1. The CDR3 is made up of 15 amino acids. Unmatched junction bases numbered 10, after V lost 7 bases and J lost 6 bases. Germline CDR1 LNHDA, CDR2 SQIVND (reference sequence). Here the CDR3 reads CASTPDRVGSGELFF. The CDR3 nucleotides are TGTGCCAGTACCCCGGACAGGGTCGGTTCCGGGGAGCTGTTTTTT.

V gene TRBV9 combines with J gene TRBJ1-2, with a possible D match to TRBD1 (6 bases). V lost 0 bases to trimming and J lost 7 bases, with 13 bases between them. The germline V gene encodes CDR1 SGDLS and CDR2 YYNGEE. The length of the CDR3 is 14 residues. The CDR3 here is CASSVVSGVGGYTF. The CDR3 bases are TGTGCCAGCAGCGTAGTATCAGGGGTTGGTGGCTACACCTTC. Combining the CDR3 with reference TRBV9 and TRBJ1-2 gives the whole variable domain DSGVTQTPKHLITATGQRVTLRCSPRSGDLSVYWYQQSLDQGLQFLIQYYNGEERAKGNILERFSAQQFPDLHSELNLSSLELGDSALYFCASSVVSGVGGYTFGSGTRLTVV.

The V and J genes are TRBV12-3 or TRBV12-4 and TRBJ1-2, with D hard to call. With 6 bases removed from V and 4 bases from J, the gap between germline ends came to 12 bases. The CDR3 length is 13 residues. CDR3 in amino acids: CASSTERGYGYTF. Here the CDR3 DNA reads TGTGCCAGCAGCACCGAGCGGGGCTATGGCTACACCTTC.